This T cell receptor beta chain derives from a study of blood T cells in healthy people across ages. Peripheral blood, approximately 10 milliliters per donor, was collected. Each sample yielded at least 6 million isolated PBMCs. Samples each yielded at least 6 micrograms of total RNA. Germline CDR1 MNHEY, CDR2 SVGAGI. With 6 bases clipped from V and 2 bases from J, the junction kept 8 bases outside the gene matches. CDR3 length: 15 amino acids. Combining a sample-barcoded 5' primer with a J-beta primer mix, a second PCR ran for roughly 7 to 11 cycles. TCRdb called the 5' RACE reads again in MiXCR, with one record for every CDR3 protein. The table lists around 1.5 million distinct CDR3 sequences, 45% to 70% of them singletons, with 6.5% to 8.5% in the top ten.

Sequencing input: blood. This clonotype originated in a man aged 18 to 29 in good health. This rearrangement joins TRBV6-5 to TRBJ2-5, with 8 bases lining up with TRBD2. In DNA, the CDR3 is TGTGCCAGCAGGCCGGGACTAGTGAAACAAGAGACCCAGTACTTC. Translated, it gives CASRPGLVKQETQYF.